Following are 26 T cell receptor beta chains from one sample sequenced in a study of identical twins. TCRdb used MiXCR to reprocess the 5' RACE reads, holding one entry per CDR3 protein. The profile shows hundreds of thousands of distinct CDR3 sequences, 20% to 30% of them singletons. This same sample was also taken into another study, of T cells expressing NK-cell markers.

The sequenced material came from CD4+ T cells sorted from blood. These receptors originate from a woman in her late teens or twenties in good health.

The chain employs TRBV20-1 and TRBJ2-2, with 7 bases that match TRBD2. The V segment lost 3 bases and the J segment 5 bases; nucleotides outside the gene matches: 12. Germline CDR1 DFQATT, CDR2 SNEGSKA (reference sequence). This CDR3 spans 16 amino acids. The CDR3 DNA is TGCAGTGCTAGCCCTCTGGGCGGGGGATGGACCGGGGAGCTGTTTTTT. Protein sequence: CSASPLGGGWTGELFF.

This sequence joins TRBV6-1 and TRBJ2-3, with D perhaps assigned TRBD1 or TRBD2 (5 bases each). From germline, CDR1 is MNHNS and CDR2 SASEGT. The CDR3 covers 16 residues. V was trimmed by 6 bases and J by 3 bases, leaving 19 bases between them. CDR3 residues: CASSVGSGTWTDTQYF. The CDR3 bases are TGTGCCAGCAGCGTTGGGTCCGGGACCTGGACAGATACGCAGTATTTT.

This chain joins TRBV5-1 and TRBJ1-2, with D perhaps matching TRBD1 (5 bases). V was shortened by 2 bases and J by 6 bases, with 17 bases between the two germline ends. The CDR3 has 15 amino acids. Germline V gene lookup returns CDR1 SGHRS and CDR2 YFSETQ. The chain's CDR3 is CASSFSRGGEDGYTF. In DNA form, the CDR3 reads TGCGCCAGCAGCTTCTCTAGGGGAGGAGAGGATGGCTACACCTTC.

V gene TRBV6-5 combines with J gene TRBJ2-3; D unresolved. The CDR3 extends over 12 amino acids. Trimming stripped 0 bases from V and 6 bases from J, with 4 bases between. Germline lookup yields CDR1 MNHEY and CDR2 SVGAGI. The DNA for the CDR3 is TGTGCCAGCAGTTACTCGGGGGATACGCAGTATTTT. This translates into CASSYSGDTQYF.

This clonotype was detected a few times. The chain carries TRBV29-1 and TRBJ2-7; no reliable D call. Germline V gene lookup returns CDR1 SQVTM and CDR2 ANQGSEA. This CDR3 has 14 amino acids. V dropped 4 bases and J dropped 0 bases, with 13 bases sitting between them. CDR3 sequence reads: CSVAEQRSSYEQYF. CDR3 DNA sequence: TGCAGCGTTGCAGAACAGAGGAGCTCCTACGAGCAGTACTTC.

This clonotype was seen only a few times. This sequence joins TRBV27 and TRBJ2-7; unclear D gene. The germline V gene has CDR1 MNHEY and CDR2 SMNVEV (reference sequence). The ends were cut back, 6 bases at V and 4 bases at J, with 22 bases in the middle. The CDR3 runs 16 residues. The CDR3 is CASSPRAGTGNYEQYF. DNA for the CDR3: TGTGCCAGCAGCCCACGGGCAGGAACGGGCAATTACGAGCAGTACTTC.

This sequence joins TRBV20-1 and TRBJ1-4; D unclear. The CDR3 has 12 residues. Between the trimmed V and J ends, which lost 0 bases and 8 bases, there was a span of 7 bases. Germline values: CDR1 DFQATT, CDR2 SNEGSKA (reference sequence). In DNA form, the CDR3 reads TGCAGTGCTAGAGATAGCAGCGAAAAACTGTTTTTT. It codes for CSARDSSEKLFF.

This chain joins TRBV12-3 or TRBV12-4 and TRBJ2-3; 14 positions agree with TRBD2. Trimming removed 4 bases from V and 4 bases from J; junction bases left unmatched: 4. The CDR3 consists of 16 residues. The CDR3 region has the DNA TGTGCCAGCAGTTCGGGACTAGCGGGAGCACCAGATACGCAGTATTTT. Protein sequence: CASSSGLAGAPDTQYF.

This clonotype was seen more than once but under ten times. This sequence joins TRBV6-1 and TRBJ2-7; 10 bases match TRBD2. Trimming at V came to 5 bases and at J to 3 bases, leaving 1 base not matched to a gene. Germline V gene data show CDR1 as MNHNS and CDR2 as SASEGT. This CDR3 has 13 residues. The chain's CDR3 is CASSRTSGYEQYF. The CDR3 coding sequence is TGTGCCAGCAGTCGGACTAGCGGCTACGAGCAGTACTTC.

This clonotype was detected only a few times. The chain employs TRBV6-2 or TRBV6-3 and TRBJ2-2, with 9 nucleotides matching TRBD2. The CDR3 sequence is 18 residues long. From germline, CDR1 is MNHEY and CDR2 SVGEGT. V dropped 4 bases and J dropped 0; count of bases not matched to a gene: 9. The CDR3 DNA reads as TGTGCCAGCAGTTTCCCGACTAGCGGATTAGCGAACACCGGGGAGCTGTTTTTT. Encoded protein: CASSFPTSGLANTGELFF.

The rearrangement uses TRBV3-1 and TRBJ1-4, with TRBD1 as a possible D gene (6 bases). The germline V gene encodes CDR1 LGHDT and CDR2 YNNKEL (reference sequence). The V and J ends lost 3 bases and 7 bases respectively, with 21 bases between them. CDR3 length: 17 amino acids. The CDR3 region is CASSHPGRGGGGEKLFF. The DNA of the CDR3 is TGTGCCAGCAGCCACCCCGGACGAGGAGGGGGAGGTGAAAAACTGTTTTTT. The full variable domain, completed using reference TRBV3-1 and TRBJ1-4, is DTAVSQTPKYLVTQMGNDKSIKCEQNLGHDTMYWYKQDSKKFLKIMFSYNNKELIINETVPNRFSPKSPDKAHLNLHINSLELGDSAVYFCASSHPGRGGGGEKLFFGSGTQLSVL.

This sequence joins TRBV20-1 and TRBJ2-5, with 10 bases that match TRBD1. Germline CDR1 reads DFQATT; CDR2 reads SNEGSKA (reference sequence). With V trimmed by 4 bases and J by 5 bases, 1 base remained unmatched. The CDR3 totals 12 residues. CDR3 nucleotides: TGCAGTGCTAAGGACAGGGGGGAGACCCAGTACTTC. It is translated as CSAKDRGETQYF.

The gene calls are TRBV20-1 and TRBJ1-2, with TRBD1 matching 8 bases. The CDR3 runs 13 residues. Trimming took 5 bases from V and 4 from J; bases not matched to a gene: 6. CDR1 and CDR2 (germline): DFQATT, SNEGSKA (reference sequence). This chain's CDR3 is CSASQGEAYGYTF. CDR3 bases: TGCAGTGCTTCACAGGGGGAGGCCTATGGCTACACCTTC.

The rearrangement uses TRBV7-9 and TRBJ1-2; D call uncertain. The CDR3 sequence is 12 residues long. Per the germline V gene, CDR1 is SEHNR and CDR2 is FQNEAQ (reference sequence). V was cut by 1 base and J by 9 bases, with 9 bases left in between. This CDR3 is CASSLERLSYTF. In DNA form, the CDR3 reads TGTGCCAGCAGCTTAGAAAGGCTAAGCTACACCTTC.

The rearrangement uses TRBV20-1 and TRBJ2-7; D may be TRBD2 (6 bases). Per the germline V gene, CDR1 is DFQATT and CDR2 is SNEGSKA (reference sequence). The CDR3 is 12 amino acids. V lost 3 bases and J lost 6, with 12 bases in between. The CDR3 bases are TGCAGTGCTAGGAGGGGTAGCGGCGAGCAGTACTTC. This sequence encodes CSARRGSGEQYF.

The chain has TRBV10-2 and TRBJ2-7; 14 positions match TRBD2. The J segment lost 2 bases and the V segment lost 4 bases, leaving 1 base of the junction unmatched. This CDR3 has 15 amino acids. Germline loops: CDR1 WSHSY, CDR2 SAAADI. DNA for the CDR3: TGCGCCAGCAGTGGGACTAGCGGGAGGACCTACGAGCAGTACTTC. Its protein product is CASSGTSGRTYEQYF.

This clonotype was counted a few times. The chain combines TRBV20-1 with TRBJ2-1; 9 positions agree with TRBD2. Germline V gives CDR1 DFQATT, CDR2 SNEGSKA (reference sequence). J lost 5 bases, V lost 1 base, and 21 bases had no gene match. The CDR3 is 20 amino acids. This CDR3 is CSARGRGLAGLRGPDNEQFF. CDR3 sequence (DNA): TGCAGTGCTAGAGGTCGGGGGCTAGCGGGACTTAGAGGCCCGGACAATGAGCAGTTCTTC.

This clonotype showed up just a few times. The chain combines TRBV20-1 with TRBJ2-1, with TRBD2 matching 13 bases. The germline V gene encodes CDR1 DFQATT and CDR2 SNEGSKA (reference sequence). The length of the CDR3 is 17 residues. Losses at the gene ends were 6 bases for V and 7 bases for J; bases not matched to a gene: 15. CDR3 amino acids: CSAWTSGGTGVGNEQFF. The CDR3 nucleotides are TGCAGTGCGTGGACTAGCGGGGGTACGGGGGTAGGGAATGAGCAGTTCTTC.

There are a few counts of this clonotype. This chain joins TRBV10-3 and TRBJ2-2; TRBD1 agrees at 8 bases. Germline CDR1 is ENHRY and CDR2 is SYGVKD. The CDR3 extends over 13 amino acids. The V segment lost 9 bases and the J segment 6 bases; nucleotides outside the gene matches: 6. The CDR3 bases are TGTGCCATTGGACAGGGCCCCGCCGGGGAGCTGTTTTTT. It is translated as CAIGQGPAGELFF.

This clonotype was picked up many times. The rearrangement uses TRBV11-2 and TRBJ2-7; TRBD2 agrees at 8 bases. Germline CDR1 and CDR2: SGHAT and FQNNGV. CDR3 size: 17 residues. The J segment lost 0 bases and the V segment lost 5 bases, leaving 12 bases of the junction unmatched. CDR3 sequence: CASSPNFGTRSSYEQYF. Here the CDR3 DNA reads TGTGCCAGCAGCCCAAATTTTGGGACTAGGAGCTCCTACGAGCAGTACTTC.

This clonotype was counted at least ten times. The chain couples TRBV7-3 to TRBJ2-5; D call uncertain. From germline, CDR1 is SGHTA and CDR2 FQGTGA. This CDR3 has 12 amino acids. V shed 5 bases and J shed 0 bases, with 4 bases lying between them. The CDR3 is CASSLNQETQYF. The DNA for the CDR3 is TGTGCCAGCAGCCTAAACCAAGAGACCCAGTACTTC.

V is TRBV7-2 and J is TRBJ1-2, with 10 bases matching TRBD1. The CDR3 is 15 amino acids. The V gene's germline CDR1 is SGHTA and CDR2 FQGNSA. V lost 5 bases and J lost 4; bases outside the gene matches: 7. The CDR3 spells CASSPWTGGAYGYTF. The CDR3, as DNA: TGTGCCAGCAGCCCCTGGACAGGGGGTGCCTATGGCTACACCTTC. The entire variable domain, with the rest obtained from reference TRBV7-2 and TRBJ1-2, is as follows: GAGVSQSPSNKVTEKGKDVELRCDPISGHTALYWYRQSLGQGLEFLIYFQGNSAPDKSGLPSDRFSAERTGGSVSTLTIQRTQQEDSAVYLCASSPWTGGAYGYTFGSGTRLTVV.

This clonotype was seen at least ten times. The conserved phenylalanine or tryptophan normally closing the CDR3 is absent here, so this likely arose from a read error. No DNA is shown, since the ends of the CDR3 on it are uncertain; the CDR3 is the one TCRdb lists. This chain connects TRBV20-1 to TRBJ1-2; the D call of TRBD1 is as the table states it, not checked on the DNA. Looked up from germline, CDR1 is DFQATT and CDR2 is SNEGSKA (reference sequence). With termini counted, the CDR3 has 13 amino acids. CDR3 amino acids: CSAWHPRTETRVI.

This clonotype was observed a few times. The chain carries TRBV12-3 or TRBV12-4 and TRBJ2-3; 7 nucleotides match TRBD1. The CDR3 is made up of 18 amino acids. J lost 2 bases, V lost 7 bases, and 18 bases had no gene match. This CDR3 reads CASTHSPTGLRVTDTQYF. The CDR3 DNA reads TGTGCCAGCACCCATTCCCCGACAGGGTTGAGGGTCACAGATACGCAGTATTTT.

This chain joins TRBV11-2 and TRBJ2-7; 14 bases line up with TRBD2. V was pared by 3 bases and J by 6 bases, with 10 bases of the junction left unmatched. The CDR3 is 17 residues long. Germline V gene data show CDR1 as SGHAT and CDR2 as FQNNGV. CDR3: CASSFRTSGRKLAEQYF. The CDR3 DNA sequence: TGTGCCAGCAGCTTCCGGACTAGCGGGAGGAAACTTGCCGAGCAGTACTTC.

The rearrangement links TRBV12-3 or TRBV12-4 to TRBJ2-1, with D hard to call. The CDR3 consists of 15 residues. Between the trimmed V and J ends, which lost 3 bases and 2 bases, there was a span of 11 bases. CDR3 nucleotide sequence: TGTGCCAGCAGTTTCGGCAGCCCCGCCTACAATGAGCAGTTCTTC. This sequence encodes CASSFGSPAYNEQFF.